The 3 T cell receptor beta chains given below trace back to one sample, sequenced in a study of T cells in Graves' hyperthyroidism and ophthalmopathy. TCR beta CDR3 region amplification was performed from RNA transcripts. TCR CDR3 regions were first amplified by RT-PCR with HTBI primers. TCRdb passed the multiplex PCR reads through MiXCR, listing each CDR3 protein once. The sample consists of about 540,000 distinct CDR3 sequences, about 45% of them appearing once. The sequenced sample was peripheral blood or thyroid tissue (not recorded which). All receptors come from a woman under 30 with Graves' hyperthyroidism.

This clonotype was detected only a few times. The chain carries TRBV19 and TRBJ2-2; 8 bases align to TRBD1. Germline CDR1 LNHDA, CDR2 SQIVND (reference sequence). V gave up 5 bases and J gave up 7 bases; unmatched junction bases: 9. The CDR3 runs to 15 residues. This CDR3 is CASSPPDRVNGELFF. CDR3 coding DNA: TGTGCCAGTAGTCCACCGGACAGGGTAAACGGGGAGCTGTTTTTT.

This clonotype was detected ten times or more. The chain couples TRBV7-2 to TRBJ2-7, with D unresolved. Germline V lookup: CDR1 SGHTA, CDR2 FQGNSA. The CDR3 runs 11 residues. The germline V and J ends were trimmed by 4 bases and 9 bases, with 10 bases remaining between them. This CDR3 reads CASSSPGVQYF. CDR3 coding DNA: TGTGCCAGCAGCTCCCCTGGTGTGCAGTACTTC.

This clonotype was recorded many times. The chain employs TRBV12-5 and TRBJ1-3; D not certain. Trimming pared 11 bases from V and 0 bases from J, leaving 8 bases between. Germline values: CDR1 LGHNT, CDR2 FRNRAP. The CDR3 consists of 12 residues. The CDR3 region is CAAGASGNTIYF. As DNA, the CDR3 is TGTGCTGCCGGAGCCTCTGGAAACACCATATATTTT.